Given below is one T cell receptor (beta chain) in context. CDR3 length: 14 residues. Germline values: CDR1 LNHDA, CDR2 SQIVND (reference sequence). V was shortened by 3 bases and J by 1 base, with 9 bases between the two germline ends. The sample is drawn from a study of blood T cell repertoires in COVID-19. Study-wide context: Acute-phase and convalescent COVID-19 samples originated in the United States, Italy and Spain.

Clones were read by immunoSEQ multiplex PCR, and TCRdb kept only the in-frame ones, dropping some. Of about 140,000 clones listed, over 70% are singletons. The genes are TRBV19 and TRBJ2-5; tentative D call: TRBD1 (5 bases). Specimen: peripheral blood. The TCR comes from a woman aged 55-70 years with acute or convalescent COVID-19. The CDR3 DNA follows: TGTGCCAGTAGTATCCAGGGCTCCCAAGAGACCCAGTACTTC. Amino acids: CASSIQGSQETQYF.